This T cell receptor beta chain was obtained from a study of cytomegalovirus exposure and HLA in healthy donors. Study summary: It was reported in a later analysis that the roughly 120 validation repertoires used the same platform as the approximately 600 first-cohort repertoires.

The donors were members of the validation cohort, which comprised around 110 subjects and was separate from the first cohort of more than 500 subjects. Notes on the study in general: It was confirmed in vitro that a few of the CMV-associated chains were specific for CMV antigens.

The germline gives CDR1 SEHNR, CDR2 FQNEAQ (reference sequence). This CDR3 region has 16 residues. V dropped 5 bases and J dropped 2; count of bases not matched to a gene: 8. Turning to this clone: What it recognizes is unknown.

The protocol was immunoSEQ multiplex PCR, while the TCRdb copy is restricted to in-frame clones and leaves out a portion. Of some 84,000 clones in the sample, under 95% were seen once. Specimen: PBMCs. This clonotype was obtained from a man aged 25-45 years in good health and CMV-seronegative. This chain joins TRBV7-9 and TRBJ2-2; 7 bases align to TRBD1. CDR3 DNA sequence: TGTGCCAGCAGCCCCGGGGACAGAGGAAACACCGGGGAGCTGTTTTTT. It translates to CASSPGDRGNTGELFF.